The sequence of this T cell receptor beta chain was determined in a study of blood T cell repertoires in COVID-19. The table came from immunoSEQ multiplex PCR; TCRdb's copy has only in-frame clones and leaves some out. The repertoire holds about 270,000 clones, with 81% as singletons. J lost 6 bases, V lost 4 bases, and 12 bases had no gene match. Germline assignment: CDR1 SGHNT and CDR2 YYREEE (reference sequence). There are 15 residues in the CDR3. The gene calls are TRBV5-4 and TRBJ1-2, with TRBD1 matching 7 bases. The sequence was collected from a woman aged 55-70 years with active or convalescent COVID-19. Source material: peripheral blood. This chain's CDR3 is CASSPTITGDHGYTF. DNA for the CDR3: TGTGCCAGCAGCCCGACGATAACAGGGGACCATGGCTACACCTTC. Complete variable domain (other parts from reference TRBV5-4 and TRBJ1-2): ETGVTQSPTHLIKTRGQQVTLRCSSQSGHNTVSWYQQALGQGPQFIFQYYREEENGRGNFPPRFSGLQFPNYSSELNVNALELDDSALYLCASSPTITGDHGYTFGSGTRLTVV.